The next 30 T cell receptor beta chains were all read from a single sample in a study of blood T cell repertoires in COVID-19. Assay used: immunoSEQ multiplex PCR; TCRdb lists only in-frame clones, some missing. The repertoire includes 200,000 to 250,000 clones, around 80% of them detected once, and roughly 10% sits in the top ten. The material sequenced was peripheral blood. These receptors all stem from a man aged 45-65 years with active or convalescent COVID-19.

This clone was seen a handful of times. The rearrangement links TRBV28 to TRBJ2-1, with 12 bases identical to TRBD2. From germline, CDR1 is MDHEN and CDR2 SYDVKM. Losses at the gene ends were 6 bases for V and 6 bases for J; bases not matched to a gene: 6. The CDR3 totals 15 residues. CDR3 nucleotides: TGTGCCAGCAGCCTAGCGGGAGGGCGGGTCAATGAGCAGTTCTTC. This encodes CASSLAGGRVNEQFF.

V usage is TRBV4-3 and J usage is TRBJ2-3; 16 nucleotides line up with TRBD2. The CDR3 is 19 residues long. CDR1 LGHNA and CDR2 YSLEER come from the germline V gene. V shed 0 bases and J 5 bases; nucleotides not matched to a gene: 8. The CDR3 sequence: CASSQDKPGLAGGRDTQYF. CDR3 nucleotides: TGCGCCAGCAGCCAAGACAAACCGGGACTAGCGGGAGGGCGAGATACGCAGTATTTT.

CDR3 DNA sequence: TGTGCCACCCACAACAGGGGCGTGAATACGCAGTATTTT. Translated: CATHNRGVNTQYF. The chain employs TRBV19 and TRBJ2-3, with 7 bases that match TRBD1. Germline values: CDR1 LNHDA, CDR2 SQIVND (reference sequence). The V segment lost 10 bases and the J segment 7 bases; nucleotides outside the gene matches: 11. The CDR3 runs 13 residues.

The chain links TRBV5-5 to TRBJ2-1, with D possibly TRBD2 on 5 matching bases. The CDR3 has 15 amino acids. V dropped 0 bases and J dropped 0 bases, with 7 bases sitting between them. CDR1 and CDR2 from the germline V gene are SGHKS and YYEKEE (reference sequence). CDR3 residues: CASSLVGSSYNEQFF. The CDR3 bases are TGTGCCAGCAGCTTGGTAGGGAGCTCCTACAATGAGCAGTTCTTC.

The gene calls are TRBV11-2 and TRBJ1-2; 8 nucleotides align to TRBD1. V lost 4 bases to trimming and J lost 8 bases; unmatched junction nucleotides: 9. The CDR3 consists of 14 residues. CDR1 is SGHAT, CDR2 FQNNGV, per germline. CDR3 residues: CASSSPRGQAGYTF. The CDR3 DNA reads TGTGCCAGCAGCTCCCCCCGGGGACAGGCGGGCTACACCTTC.

The rearrangement joins TRBV10-3 to TRBJ2-5; maybe TRBD1 (6 bases). CDR3 size: 16 residues. Trimming took off 2 bases at V and 5 bases at J, with 18 bases between the two ends. Germline V lookup: CDR1 ENHRY, CDR2 SYGVKD. The CDR3 spells CAISEPGAGAVETQYF. The DNA for the CDR3 is TGTGCCATCAGTGAGCCCGGGGCAGGGGCGGTCGAGACCCAGTACTTC.

The rearrangement links TRBV15 to TRBJ2-7; TRBD1 matches 7 bases. Trimming cost V 2 bases and J 3 bases; bases outside gene matches: 1. CDR3 size: 13 residues. CDR1 and CDR2 (germline): LNHNV, YYDKDF (reference sequence). The CDR3 loop is CATSRRQGYEQYF. The CDR3 DNA reads as TGTGCCACCAGCAGAAGACAGGGCTACGAGCAGTACTTC.

Written as DNA, the CDR3 is TGTGCCAGCAGCCGAGGGGGGGCGCGTGGCTACACCTTC. It translates to CASSRGGARGYTF. The V call is TRBV3-1 (or the pseudogene TRBV3-2), the J call TRBJ1-2, with D tentatively TRBD1 (6 bases). This CDR3 contains 13 residues. Germline V gene sequence: CDR1 LGHDT, CDR2 YNNKEL (reference sequence). Between the trimmed V and J ends, which lost 4 bases and 7 bases, there was a span of 13 bases.

Only one count was recorded for this clone. The rearrangement links TRBV7-2 to TRBJ2-3; D possibly corresponds to TRBD2 (5 bases). V dropped 2 bases and J dropped 4 bases, with 10 bases sitting between them. CDR3 length: 14 amino acids. Germline V gene sequence: CDR1 SGHTA, CDR2 FQGNSA. CDR3 nucleotide sequence: TGTGCCAGCAGCTTACGGCGGAGGTCAGATACGCAGTATTTT. Amino acid sequence: CASSLRRRSDTQYF.

The chain couples TRBV27 to TRBJ2-1; D not resolved. The germline V and J ends were trimmed by 6 bases and 1 base, with 7 bases remaining between them. The CDR3 covers 13 residues. From germline, CDR1 is MNHEY and CDR2 SMNVEV (reference sequence). The CDR3 reads CASSPRSYNEQFF. The CDR3 DNA follows: TGTGCCAGCAGCCCCCGGTCCTACAATGAGCAGTTCTTC.

The chain uses TRBV24-1 and TRBJ2-1; D not certain. Trimming left V 4 bases short and J 5 bases short, with 11 bases between. Germline V gene data show CDR1 as KGHDR and CDR2 as SFDVKD. CDR3 length: 14 residues. CDR3 coding DNA: TGTGCCACCAGTGACAGACGGGTGAACAATGAGCAGTTCTTC. Amino acid sequence: CATSDRRVNNEQFF.

J is TRBJ1-4 and V is TRBV5-5; 8 positions match TRBD1. Germline V gene lookup returns CDR1 SGHKS and CDR2 YYEKEE (reference sequence). The J segment lost 7 bases and the V segment lost 4 bases, leaving 9 bases of the junction unmatched. The CDR3 length is 15 residues. For the CDR3, the DNA is TGTGCCAGCAGCAAGACAGGGGCTGGCGGTGAAAAACTGTTTTTT. As protein: CASSKTGAGGEKLFF.

This clone was picked up a small number of times. This chain joins TRBV7-2 and TRBJ1-1; D not certain. Deletions cut 3 bases from V and 0 bases from J, with 8 bases between. The CDR3 loop spans 14 amino acids. Per germline, CDR1 SGHTA and CDR2 FQGNSA. The DNA of the CDR3 is TGTGCCAGCAGCTTTGGCAGGATGAACACTGAAGCTTTCTTT. Encoded protein: CASSFGRMNTEAFF.

The chain employs TRBV2 and TRBJ1-1; D not certain. The CDR3 length is 14 residues. The germline V and J ends were trimmed by 3 bases and 8 bases, with 16 bases remaining between them. The germline gives CDR1 SNHLY, CDR2 FYNNEI. The CDR3 loop is CASSERESRREAFF. The DNA for the CDR3 is TGTGCCAGCAGTGAGCGGGAATCCCGAAGAGAAGCTTTCTTT. Combining the CDR3 with reference TRBV2 and TRBJ1-1 gives the whole variable domain EPEVTQTPSHQVTQMGQEVILRCVPISNHLYFYWYRQILGQKVEFLVSFYNNEISEKSEIFDDQFSVERPDGSNFTLKIRSTKLEDSAMYFCASSERESRREAFFGQGTRLTVV.

The DNA for the CDR3 is TGCGCCAGCAGCTCGCAGGGGGCCAATCAGCCCCAGCATTTT. Protein sequence: CASSSQGANQPQHF. The rearrangement joins TRBV4-1 to TRBJ1-5, with 8 bases that match TRBD1. This CDR3 is built from 14 residues. The J segment lost 3 bases and the V segment lost 5 bases, leaving 3 bases of the junction unmatched. The V gene's germline CDR1 is MGHRA and CDR2 YSYEKL.

The genes are TRBV19 and TRBJ2-7; maybe TRBD2 (6 bases). The V end lost 3 bases, the J end lost 0 bases, and 9 bases lay between the germline ends. From germline, CDR1 is LNHDA and CDR2 SQIVND (reference sequence). CDR3 size: 14 residues. As DNA, the CDR3 is TGTGCCAGTAGTATGCCCGGGAGCTCCTACGAGCAGTACTTC. Amino acids: CASSMPGSSYEQYF.

This rearrangement joins TRBV10-3 to TRBJ2-7; TRBD1 aligns across 7 bases. V shed 6 bases and J 7 bases; nucleotides not matched to a gene: 9. The CDR3 length is 13 residues. Germline V gene lookup returns CDR1 ENHRY and CDR2 SYGVKD. The CDR3 reads CAIRDGTAGEQYV. CDR3 DNA sequence: TGTGCCATCAGGGACGGGACAGCAGGTGAGCAGTACGTC.

This clone was counted a single time. V gene TRBV19 combines with J gene TRBJ2-7; 10 nucleotides match TRBD1. The CDR3 sequence is 14 residues long. The germline CDR1 and CDR2 sequences are LNHDA and SQIVND (reference sequence). Trimming took 5 bases from V and 5 from J; bases not matched to a gene: 6. The CDR3 nucleotides read TGTGCCAGTAGTCCCGGGGGACAGGGGCACGAGCAGTACTTC. It yields the protein CASSPGGQGHEQYF.

The chain recombines TRBV5-6 with TRBJ1-1; D is unresolved. The germline V gene has CDR1 SGHDT and CDR2 YYEEEE. Between the trimmed V and J ends, which lost 0 bases and 8 bases, there was a span of 5 bases. This CDR3 region has 11 residues. CDR3 in DNA: TGTGCCAGCAGCTTGGGTGTAGAAGCTTTCTTT. Translated, it gives CASSLGVEAFF. Using reference TRBV5-6 and TRBJ1-1 for the parts outside the CDR3, the full variable domain is DAGVTQSPTHLIKTRGQQVTLRCSPKSGHDTVSWYQQALGQGPQFIFQYYEEEERQRGNFPDRFSGHQFPNYSSELNVNALLLGDSALYLCASSLGVEAFFGQGTRLTVV.

The chain recombines TRBV11-2 with TRBJ2-1, with a tentative D call TRBD1 (6 bases). Germline-derived CDR1 and CDR2 are SGHAT and FQNNGV. This CDR3 has 13 residues. The germline V and J ends were trimmed by 5 bases and 4 bases, with 9 bases remaining between them. The DNA for the CDR3 is TGTGCCAGCAGCACAGGGATTTACAATGAGCAGTTCTTC. The encoded protein is CASSTGIYNEQFF.

J is TRBJ1-2 and V is TRBV2; 9 nucleotides match TRBD1. CDR1 and CDR2 from the germline V gene are SNHLY and FYNNEI. V shed 6 bases and J 8 bases; nucleotides not matched to a gene: 7. The CDR3 is 13 amino acids. CDR3 amino acids: CASRDRGPSGYTF. The DNA for the CDR3 is TGTGCCAGCAGGGACAGGGGCCCCAGCGGCTACACCTTC.

The chain has TRBV11-2 and TRBJ2-7, with TRBD2 matching over 9 bases. The junction had 9 bases not matched to a gene; V was cut back by 5 bases and J by 4 bases. Germline-derived CDR1 and CDR2 are SGHAT and FQNNGV. This CDR3 has 15 amino acids. The CDR3 here is CASSPLGLASYEQYF. The CDR3 region has the DNA TGTGCCAGCAGCCCCCTGGGACTAGCAAGTTACGAGCAGTACTTC.

CDR3 nucleotides: TGTGCCACTTTCGGGGGGCGCACAGATACGCAGTATTTT. The encoded protein is CATFGGRTDTQYF. The chain employs TRBV7-2 and TRBJ2-3; a weak D match, TRBD2 (7 bases). With 10 bases removed from V and 1 base from J, the gap between germline ends came to 12 bases. CDR1 SGHTA and CDR2 FQGNSA come from the germline V gene. The CDR3 is made up of 13 amino acids. The whole variable domain, remainder taken from reference TRBV7-2 and TRBJ2-3, is GAGVSQSPSNKVTEKGKDVELRCDPISGHTALYWYRQSLGQGLEFLIYFQGNSAPDKSGLPSDRFSAERTGGSVSTLTIQRTQQEDSAVYLCATFGGRTDTQYFGPGTRLTVL.

The genes are TRBV7-7 and TRBJ2-1; D is perhaps TRBD1 (5 bases). Germline V gene lookup returns CDR1 SSHAT and CDR2 FNYEAQ (reference sequence). V lost 1 base and J lost 8, with 12 bases in between. The CDR3 consists of 14 residues. The CDR3 is CASSLGVGVDEQFF. The CDR3 bases are TGTGCCAGCAGCTTAGGAGTAGGGGTGGATGAGCAGTTCTTC.

This chain connects TRBV5-1 to TRBJ2-3; D uncertain. The CDR3 has 15 residues. V lost 0 bases and J 0 bases, leaving 8 bases between the germline ends. Germline CDR1 reads SGHRS; CDR2 reads YFSETQ. CDR3 DNA sequence: TGCGCCAGCAGCTTGGCCGACTCCAGCACAGATACGCAGTATTTT. Protein: CASSLADSSTDTQYF.

The chain links TRBV2 to TRBJ1-2; TRBD1 might be the D (5 bases). Germline V CDR1 and CDR2: SNHLY, FYNNEI. This CDR3 spans 17 amino acids. V was trimmed by 4 bases and J by 5 bases, leaving 23 bases between them. In nucleotides, the CDR3 is TGTGCCAGCAGTGCGGGACTGGGGACCTATCTCCTTTATGGCTACACCTTC. It is translated as CASSAGLGTYLLYGYTF.

This chain joins TRBV5-5 and TRBJ1-3, with TRBD1 matching over 8 bases. The CDR3 contains 14 residues. V lost 5 bases, J lost 2 bases, and 3 bases stayed unmatched. The germline V gene has CDR1 SGHKS and CDR2 YYEKEE (reference sequence). Written as DNA, the CDR3 is TGTGCCAGCAGACCGACAGGGGCTGGAAACACCATATATTTT. Translation gives CASRPTGAGNTIYF.

There are a few counts of this clone. The rearrangement uses TRBV7-2 and TRBJ1-2; TRBD1 aligns across 10 bases. V lost 3 bases to trimming and J lost 5 bases; unmatched junction nucleotides: 9. CDR1 is SGHTA and CDR2 is FQGNSA in the germline V gene. The CDR3 covers 16 residues. Here the CDR3 DNA reads TGTGCCAGCAGCTTGACAGGGGGCGTAGGTCTTTATGGCTACACCTTC. It specifies CASSLTGGVGLYGYTF.

The V gene is TRBV28, the J gene TRBJ1-2; D is perhaps TRBD1 (5 bases). There are 14 residues in the CDR3. Germline V gives CDR1 MDHEN, CDR2 SYDVKM. V was cut by 4 bases and J by 8 bases, with 17 bases left in between. This chain's CDR3 is CASSSGHRYEGYTF. CDR3 in DNA: TGTGCCAGCAGTTCCGGACACAGATATGAAGGCTACACCTTC.

This chain uses TRBV7-3 with TRBJ1-2; 11 bases are shared with TRBD1. The CDR3 spans 15 residues. Germline V gene lookup returns CDR1 SGHTA and CDR2 FQGTGA. V lost 0 bases to trimming and J lost 6 bases; unmatched junction nucleotides: 3. The CDR3 coding sequence is TGTGCCAGCAGCTTAACCGGGACAGGGGGAGATGGCTACACCTTC. Its protein product is CASSLTGTGGDGYTF.